The 14 T cell receptor beta chains below come from one sample, sequenced in a study of T cells in Graves' hyperthyroidism and ophthalmopathy. The TCR beta CDR3 regions underwent amplification using RNA transcripts as the source. A set of HTBI primers served as the primers for a first-round RT-PCR of the TCR CDR3. TCRdb re-derived calls from the multiplex PCR reads in MiXCR, one entry per CDR3 protein. The sample has about 96,000 distinct CDR3 sequences, around 50% seen once; the top ten hold less than 30%. Sequencing was done on a sample of blood. These receptor sequences come from a woman in her thirties or forties with Graves' hyperthyroidism.

This clonotype was recorded many times. V gene TRBV29-1 combines with J gene TRBJ2-5; perhaps TRBD2 as D (6 bases). This CDR3 is built from 12 residues. Trimming pared 6 bases from V and 5 bases from J, leaving 13 bases between. Germline V gene sequence: CDR1 SQVTM, CDR2 ANQGSEA. Here the CDR3 DNA reads TGCAGCGTAGGGACTGCGCGGGAGACCCAGTACTTC. Translation gives CSVGTARETQYF.

This clonotype has only a few counts. The CDR3 protein is CSARGQGAYEQYF. The CDR3 nucleotides are TGCAGTGCTAGAGGGCAGGGGGCCTACGAGCAGTACTTC. The chain combines TRBV20-1 with TRBJ2-7; the match to TRBD1 covers 7 bases. The J segment lost 2 bases and the V segment lost 1 base, leaving 2 bases of the junction unmatched. The CDR3 length is 13 residues. The germline V gene encodes CDR1 DFQATT and CDR2 SNEGSKA (reference sequence).

The gene calls are TRBV20-1 and TRBJ2-2; TRBD1 matches at 7 bases. With 5 bases clipped from V and 7 bases from J, the junction kept 13 bases outside the gene matches. Germline values: CDR1 DFQATT, CDR2 SNEGSKA (reference sequence). This CDR3 has 15 residues. The CDR3 nucleotides are TGCAGTGCTGGCCTCCAACAGGGGAGCTACGGGGAGCTGTTTTTT. It encodes CSAGLQQGSYGELFF.

The sample holds many counts of this clonotype. The chain combines TRBV12-3 or TRBV12-4 with TRBJ1-1; 9 bases are a match to TRBD1. With 1 base clipped from V and 7 bases from J, the junction kept 4 bases outside the gene matches. The CDR3 has 14 amino acids. This chain's CDR3 is CASSLGGTGSEAFF. As DNA, the CDR3 is TGTGCCAGCAGTTTAGGAGGGACAGGGAGTGAAGCTTTCTTT.

This chain connects TRBV11-2 to TRBJ2-3; no clear D gene. V lost 2 bases and J 2 bases, leaving 11 bases between the germline ends. CDR3 length: 15 residues. CDR1 and CDR2 (germline): SGHAT, FQNNGV. The DNA for the CDR3 is TGTGCCAGCAGCTTACGTCTGGGTCCCACAGATACGCAGTATTTT. Protein product: CASSLRLGPTDTQYF.

The table lists this clonotype with a few counts. The genes are TRBV2 and TRBJ2-2; 16 bases are shared with TRBD2. The V gene end was trimmed by 10 bases and the J gene end by 9 bases; junction bases not matched to a gene: 14. Germline CDR1 SNHLY, CDR2 FYNNEI. This CDR3 has 17 residues. The CDR3: CATRQGLAGGPVWELFF. The CDR3 DNA is TGTGCCACCAGACAGGGACTAGCGGGAGGGCCAGTTTGGGAGCTGTTTTTT.

This clonotype was recorded at least ten times. The rearrangement links TRBV29-1 to TRBJ2-5; 8 nucleotides align to TRBD2. Germline values: CDR1 SQVTM, CDR2 ANQGSEA. The CDR3 consists of 12 residues. CDR3 sequence (DNA): TGCAGTACCGCGGGGGGCCCAGAGACCCAGTACTTC. Amino acid sequence: CSTAGGPETQYF.

This chain uses TRBV25-1 with TRBJ1-2; 8 nucleotides align to TRBD1. Trimming at V came to 4 bases and at J to 9 bases, leaving 16 bases not matched to a gene. This CDR3 has 16 residues. Per germline, CDR1 MGHDK and CDR2 SYGVNS. CDR3 sequence: CASSGQLGTGPTRYTF. The CDR3 DNA reads TGTGCCAGCAGTGGGCAACTTGGGACAGGCCCGACGCGCTACACCTTC.

A remark on this clonotype: At one end the junction does not follow the germline gene, possibly because of a read error. The chain carries TRBV11-3 and TRBJ1-1, with 7 bases identical to TRBD1. This CDR3 region has 13 residues. CDR1 is SGHNT, CDR2 YENEEA, per germline. The CDR3 bases are TGTGCCAGCAGTCCTCAGGGGGTCACTGAAGCTGTCTTT. As protein: CASSPQGVTEAVF.

The chain joins TRBV6-1 to TRBJ2-5, with 8 nucleotides matching TRBD2. CDR3 length: 16 amino acids. The ends lost 5 bases at V and 5 bases at J; junction bases unmatched: 13. The germline CDR1 and CDR2 sequences are MNHNS and SASEGT. The CDR3 DNA sequence: TGTGCCAGCAGTTACGCGGGGGGTTCGGCCGGGGAGACCCAGTACTTC. This codes for CASSYAGGSAGETQYF.

The table lists this clonotype with many counts. V gene TRBV7-2 combines with J gene TRBJ1-2; 8 nucleotides align to TRBD1. This CDR3 spans 15 amino acids. V gave up 4 bases and J gave up 6 bases; unmatched junction bases: 10. The germline CDR1 and CDR2 sequences are SGHTA and FQGNSA. CDR3 loop: CASSYRTGIRDGYTF. CDR3 coding DNA: TGTGCCAGCAGCTACCGGACAGGGATTAGGGATGGCTACACCTTC.

Many counts were recorded for this clonotype. This sequence joins TRBV3-1 and TRBJ2-7; D possibly corresponds to TRBD1 (5 bases). Germline V CDR1 and CDR2: LGHDT, YNNKEL (reference sequence). The CDR3 is 12 amino acids. Trimming removed 5 bases at V and 4 bases at J, with 9 bases between. The DNA of the CDR3 is TGTGCCAGCAGCGCGGACACTTACGAGCAGTACTTC. Amino acid sequence: CASSADTYEQYF.

This clonotype was counted many times. This rearrangement joins TRBV20-1 to TRBJ1-1; 10 bases line up with TRBD1. The V gene end was trimmed by 6 bases and the J gene end by 0 bases; junction bases not matched to a gene: 7. Germline lookup yields CDR1 DFQATT and CDR2 SNEGSKA (reference sequence). This CDR3 is 15 amino acids long. DNA of the CDR3: TGCAGTGCCCGCGACAGGGGGCGAATGAACACTGAAGCTTTCTTT. It is translated as CSARDRGRMNTEAFF.

V and J are TRBV20-1 and TRBJ2-5; TRBD2 aligns across 12 bases. This CDR3 region has 18 residues. CDR1 DFQATT and CDR2 SNEGSKA come from the germline V gene (reference sequence). The V and J ends lost 1 base and 2 bases, in that order; junction bases with no gene match: 11. The CDR3 nucleotides are TGCAGTGCTAGAGTTCCTCCTGAACTAGCGGGAGGACAAGAGACCCAGTACTTC. Its translation is CSARVPPELAGGQETQYF.